Listed below are T cell receptor beta chains from one sample, sequenced in a study of CD8 T cells in Susac syndrome. In TCRdb, the immunoSEQ multiplex PCR reads were re-called with MiXCR into one record per CDR3 protein. Of some 150,000 distinct CDR3 sequences detected, approximately 94% appear once; the ten largest clones hold more than 0.075%. The source material was CD4+ T cells from PBMCs. These receptors all stem from a human donor with Susac syndrome. CDR3s include the opening cysteine and the closing phenylalanine or tryptophan. A D gene is named only where the DNA matches it firmly. A row's size may be missing; if present it is once, few, many or a size class.

CDR3 length,clone size,V gene,J gene,D gene,CDR3 DNA,CDR3 protein
15,NA,TRBV11-2,TRBJ1-6,NA,TGTGCCAGCAGCGTTGGTGTTGCCTATAATTCACCCCTCCACTTT,CASSVGVAYNSPLHF
12,NA,TRBV3-1,TRBJ2-5,NA,TGTGCCGCAGCGCGTGGGCAAGAGACCCAGTACTTC,CAAARGQETQYF
13,NA,TRBV11-3,TRBJ2-1,TRBD1,TGTGCCAGCGGGCCAGGGGGCAGGAATGAGCAGTTCTTC,CASGPGGRNEQFF
13,NA,TRBV12-3/TRBV12-4,TRBJ2-7,NA,TGTGCCAGCAGGCAGCGACTTACCTACGAGCAGTACTTC,CASRQRLTYEQYF
12,NA,TRBV28,TRBJ1-5,NA,TGTGCCAGCAGTTTGCGGGGGGCACCCCAGCATTTT,CASSLRGAPQHF
14,once,TRBV6-5,TRBJ1-1,NA,TGTGCCAGCAGCCAAACGACGGTGAACACTGAAGCTTTCTTT,CASSQTTVNTEAFF
16,once,TRBV24-1,TRBJ2-3,TRBD1,TGTGCCACATCTCCCGACAGGGTGGATTTCGCAGATACGCAGTATTTT,CATSPDRVDFADTQYF
15,NA,TRBV14,TRBJ2-5,NA,TGTGCCAGCAGCCCAGGATTGGTCCTCCAAGAGACCCAGTACTTC,CASSPGLVLQETQYF
14,NA,TRBV5-4,TRBJ1-2,NA,TGTGCCAGCAGCTTGGTGGGCAGGGGCAATGGCTACACCTTC,CASSLVGRGNGYTF
15,once,TRBV18,TRBJ1-1,NA,TGTGCCAGCTCACCCTTCGGGGGGGGAGGAACTGAAGCTTTCTTT,CASSPFGGGGTEAFF
15,NA,TRBV2,TRBJ2-7,NA,TGTGCCAGCAGTGAGGCCTACAGCGGTCCCTACGAGCAGTACTTC,CASSEAYSGPYEQYF
14,NA,TRBV12-3/TRBV12-4,TRBJ1-1,NA,TGTGCCAGCAGCCCATTGACAGAGGGGATGCAAGCTTTCTTT,CASSPLTEGMQAFF
13,NA,TRBV3-1,TRBJ1-1,TRBD1,TGTGCCAGCAGAGGCGGGACAGACACTGAAGCTTTCTTT,CASRGGTDTEAFF
14,NA,TRBV7-9,TRBJ2-4,TRBD2,TGTGCCAGCAGCTTCGGGGTAGCGGGAGACATTCAGTACTTC,CASSFGVAGDIQYF
17,NA,TRBV11-2,TRBJ2-3,NA,TGTGCCAGCAGCTTATTGCGGCATGGGGGCGGTAGAGATACGCAGTATTTT,CASSLLRHGGGRDTQYF
11,NA,TRBV27,TRBJ2-5,NA,TGTGCCAGCATTAGGCGTGAGACCCAGTACTTC,CASIRRETQYF
13,NA,TRBV18,TRBJ1-5,NA,TGTGCCAGCTCCCCGGAGGAATATCAGCCCCAGCATTTT,CASSPEEYQPQHF
16,NA,TRBV9,TRBJ2-4,NA,TGTGCCAGCAGCGTAAACGCCGGGCTAGCCAAAAACATTCAGTACTTC,CASSVNAGLAKNIQYF
17,NA,TRBV9,TRBJ2-6,NA,TGTGCCAGCAGCGTAGAAGGGTTGGGGGCTGGGGCCAACGTCCTGACTTTC,CASSVEGLGAGANVLTF
15,NA,TRBV11-2,TRBJ1-2,NA,TGTGCCAGCAGCCCAGGGGCGGCAGAGAACTATGGCTACACCTTC,CASSPGAAENYGYTF
14,NA,TRBV30,TRBJ1-2,NA,TGTGCCTGGAGTGTGGGTATGTCGAACTATGGCTACACCTTC,CAWSVGMSNYGYTF
12,NA,TRBV19,TRBJ1-2,NA,TGTGCCAGTACCGAGGGCCCATATGGCTACACCTTC,CASTEGPYGYTF
14,NA,TRBV24-1,TRBJ2-2,NA,TGTGCCACCAGTGCGGCAGGGTTGGCCGGGGAGCTGTTTTTT,CATSAAGLAGELFF
13,NA,TRBV24-1,TRBJ1-6,NA,TGTGCCACCAGTGGAAGCTATAATTCACCCCTCCACTTT,CATSGSYNSPLHF
13,once,TRBV25-1,TRBJ2-7,NA,TGTGCCAGCAGCCAGATGGCCTCCTACGAGCAGTACTTC,CASSQMASYEQYF
14,NA,TRBV7-9,TRBJ2-1,NA,TGTGCCACCACTCCGGCTGGCACCTACAATGAGCAGTTCTTC,CATTPAGTYNEQFF
16,NA,TRBV6-1,TRBJ2-3,NA,TGTGCCAGCAGTGAAGTGGGGGGCGGGGGCACAGATACGCAGTATTTT,CASSEVGGGGTDTQYF
16,NA,TRBV25-1,TRBJ2-1,NA,TGTGCCAGCAGTGTATTAGGGTCCGCGGGCTACAATGAGCAGTTCTTC,CASSVLGSAGYNEQFF
11,NA,TRBV12-3/TRBV12-4,TRBJ1-3,NA,TGTGCCAGCAGCCGAGGAAACACCATATATTTT,CASSRGNTIYF
14,once,TRBV3-1,TRBJ1-1,NA,TGTGCCAGCAGCGTGCGGGGGGCGAAGACTGAAGCTTTCTTT,CASSVRGAKTEAFF
12,NA,TRBV21-1,TRBJ2-1,NA,TGTGCCATCCCGACAGTTTACAATGAGCAGTTCTTC,CAIPTVYNEQFF
14,NA,TRBV20-1,TRBJ2-2,TRBD1,TGCAGTGCTCCACAGGGGGGCTCCACCGGGGAGCTGTTTTTT,CSAPQGGSTGELFF
15,once,TRBV6-5,TRBJ2-1,NA,TGTGCCAGCAGTTACGGGACCCCGTCCTACAATGAGCAGTTCTTC,CASSYGTPSYNEQFF
10,NA,TRBV29-1,TRBJ2-7,NA,TGCAGCGTTGATAGTGGAGAGCAGTACTTC,CSVDSGEQYF
10,NA,TRBV10-3,TRBJ2-4,NA,TGTGCCATCAGTGACTGTTTTCAGTACTTC,CAISDCFQYF
15,NA,TRBV12-3/TRBV12-4,TRBJ2-1,TRBD2,TGTGCCAGCACACTAGCGGAGGGTTCCTACAATGAGCAGTTCTTC,CASTLAEGSYNEQFF